Shown below are 19 T cell receptor beta chains from a single sample sequenced in a study of shared clonotypes between healthy human individuals. The data were produced by immunoSEQ multiplex PCR, yet TCRdb's version contains in-frame clones alone and is incomplete. The table lists approximately 590,000 clones, around 95% of them singletons. Naive CD8 cells lacked CD45RO, underwent positive selection for CCR7 and left out terminally differentiated effector memory CD45RA+ cells. Sequenced input: naive CD8+ T cells sorted from blood. These receptors were collected from a woman aged 30 to 39 in good health.

J is TRBJ1-4 and V is TRBV4-1; 10 bases are a match to TRBD1. Trimming cost V 0 bases and J 6 bases; bases outside gene matches: 4. This CDR3 comprises 16 residues. Germline lookup yields CDR1 MGHRA and CDR2 YSYEKL. The CDR3: CASSQDATGGHEKLFF. In nucleotides, the CDR3 is TGCGCCAGCAGCCAAGATGCGACAGGGGGCCATGAAAAACTGTTTTTT.

The rearrangement uses TRBV6-5 and TRBJ2-2; TRBD1 aligns across 12 bases. The junction had 2 bases not matched to a gene; V was cut back by 2 bases and J by 7 bases. Germline V lookup: CDR1 MNHEY, CDR2 SVGAGI. CDR3 length equals 15 residues. CDR3: CASSYGTGGIGELFF. In DNA, the CDR3 is TGTGCCAGCAGTTACGGGACAGGGGGCATCGGGGAGCTGTTTTTT.

The V call is TRBV9, the J call TRBJ2-3, with 11 bases lining up with TRBD2. The J segment lost 2 bases and the V segment lost 4 bases, leaving 9 bases of the junction unmatched. This CDR3 is 17 amino acids long. The germline V gene encodes CDR1 SGDLS and CDR2 YYNGEE. The CDR3 here is CASSLFGLAGITDTQYF. In DNA, the CDR3 is TGTGCCAGCAGCCTATTCGGACTAGCGGGTATCACAGATACGCAGTATTTT.

V is TRBV28 and J is TRBJ2-7; 8 positions agree with TRBD1. Germline CDR1 is MDHEN and CDR2 is SYDVKM. The CDR3 consists of 13 residues. Trimming took 6 bases from V and 4 from J; bases not matched to a gene: 5. CDR3 DNA: TGTGCCAGCAGCGGGACAGGTCCTTACGAGCAGTACTTC. Protein product: CASSGTGPYEQYF.

The rearrangement links TRBV28 to TRBJ2-5; the D gene is possibly TRBD1 (6 bases). Germline CDR1 MDHEN, CDR2 SYDVKM. V was shortened by 2 bases and J by 1 base, with 11 bases between the two germline ends. This CDR3 spans 15 amino acids. Written as DNA, the CDR3 is TGTGCCAGCAGTTTACCCCGGACAGTCCAAGAGACCCAGTACTTC. This codes for CASSLPRTVQETQYF.

The gene calls are TRBV27 and TRBJ2-5; possible D gene TRBD2, 6 bases. CDR3 length: 18 amino acids. CDR1 MNHEY and CDR2 SMNVEV come from the germline V gene (reference sequence). Trimming removed 6 bases at V and 4 bases at J, with 27 bases between. In DNA, the CDR3 is TGTGCCAGCAGCCTCAAGGCGGGTCGGCGGGATTTTCCAGAGACCCAGTACTTC. Protein sequence: CASSLKAGRRDFPETQYF.

The CDR3 loop reads CAISEGGMNEQFF. CDR3 nucleotides: TGTGCCATCAGTGAGGGGGGTATGAATGAGCAGTTCTTC. The gene calls are TRBV10-3 and TRBJ2-1, with D possibly called TRBD1 or TRBD2 (5 bases each). V was clipped by 2 bases and J by 7 bases, with 9 bases between them. CDR3 length: 13 residues. The germline V gene has CDR1 ENHRY and CDR2 SYGVKD.

The rearrangement links TRBV5-8 to TRBJ2-3, with 11 nucleotides matching TRBD2. V lost 4 bases, J lost 2 bases, and 6 bases stayed unmatched. Germline V CDR1 and CDR2: SGHTS, YDEGEE. The CDR3 is 16 residues long. CDR3 DNA sequence: TGTGCCAGCAGCCCACTAGCGGGAGAGATCACAGATACGCAGTATTTT. It yields the protein CASSPLAGEITDTQYF.

A word on this clone: Other DNA sequences in the same sample also yield this CDR3. The chain combines TRBV27 with TRBJ1-1; no reliable D call. This CDR3 is built from 13 residues. Per germline, CDR1 MNHEY and CDR2 SMNVEV (reference sequence). V shed 0 bases and J shed 2 bases, with 4 bases lying between them. The DNA for the CDR3 is TGTGCCAGCAGTTTATCCCCCAACACTGAAGCTTTCTTT. This encodes CASSLSPNTEAFF.

The chain recombines TRBV5-6 with TRBJ2-5; D is undetermined. This CDR3 region has 14 residues. Trimming stripped 1 base from V and 2 bases from J, with 9 bases between. Germline CDR1 reads SGHDT; CDR2 reads YYEEEE. CDR3 DNA: TGTGCCAGCAGCTTGTCGGGCAGTCAAGAGACCCAGTACTTC. Its protein is CASSLSGSQETQYF. The variable domain in full, completed from reference TRBV5-6 and TRBJ2-5, reads DAGVTQSPTHLIKTRGQQVTLRCSPKSGHDTVSWYQQALGQGPQFIFQYYEEEERQRGNFPDRFSGHQFPNYSSELNVNALLLGDSALYLCASSLSGSQETQYFGPGTRLLVL.

This clone was detected only once. This chain links TRBV27 with TRBJ2-7; D perhaps matches TRBD2 (6 bases). This CDR3 spans 13 amino acids. V was pared by 3 bases and J by 6 bases, with 12 bases between. Germline assignment: CDR1 MNHEY and CDR2 SMNVEV (reference sequence). The CDR3 nucleotides are TGTGCCAGCAGTTTCTCGACTAGATCCGAGCAGTACTTC. This translates into CASSFSTRSEQYF.

This chain uses TRBV6-5 with TRBJ2-1; tentatively, D is TRBD1 (5 bases). The CDR3 loop spans 14 amino acids. V was trimmed by 4 bases and J by 2 bases, leaving 9 bases between them. Germline CDR1 MNHEY, CDR2 SVGAGI. The CDR3, as DNA: TGTGCCAGCAGTTCATCGACAGCCTACAATGAGCAGTTCTTC. This translates into CASSSSTAYNEQFF.

This chain uses TRBV19 with TRBJ2-5, with D possibly TRBD1 on 6 matching bases. TRBJ2-7 explains the end of the DNA better; the J call may be wrong. In germline, CDR1 is LNHDA, CDR2 SQIVND (reference sequence). This CDR3 spans 13 amino acids. The CDR3 loop reads CASSPGQYYEQYF. In DNA, the CDR3 is TGTGCCAGTAGTCCCGGACAGTACTACGAGCAGTACTTC.

On this clone: Other DNA sequences within the sample encode an identical CDR3. DNA of the CDR3: TGTGCCAGCAGCGTAGAATCAGGGACTTACGAGCAGTACTTC. It translates to CASSVESGTYEQYF. This sequence joins TRBV9 and TRBJ2-7, with D tentatively TRBD2 (6 bases). Germline V gene lookup returns CDR1 SGDLS and CDR2 YYNGEE. CDR3 length: 14 amino acids. Trimming cost V 0 bases and J 4 bases, with 11 bases left between them.

The chain carries TRBV2 and TRBJ2-1, with 7 bases identical to TRBD1. Germline V gene sequence: CDR1 SNHLY, CDR2 FYNNEI. The V and J ends lost 7 bases and 4 bases, in that order; junction bases with no gene match: 10. The CDR3 consists of 15 residues. CDR3 DNA sequence: TGTGCCAGCACCGAAGACAGGGAAGCTTACAATGAGCAGTTCTTC. It encodes CASTEDREAYNEQFF.

This clone was detected only once. The chain recombines TRBV5-1 with TRBJ2-3; D ambiguous. The V gene lost 7 bases and the J gene lost 3 bases, with 6 bases spanning the gap. The CDR3 length is 11 residues. From germline, CDR1 is SGHRS and CDR2 YFSETQ. The chain's CDR3 is CASSLTDTQYF. DNA of the CDR3: TGCGCCAGCTCCTTGACAGATACGCAGTATTTT. The entire variable domain, with the rest obtained from reference TRBV5-1 and TRBJ2-3, is as follows: KAGVTQTPRYLIKTRGQQVTLSCSPISGHRSVSWYQQTPGQGLQFLFEYFSETQRNKGNFPGRFSGRQFSNSRSEMNVSTLELGDSALYLCASSLTDTQYFGPGTRLTVL.

The rearrangement uses TRBV2 and TRBJ2-7; no definite D call. This CDR3 contains 12 residues. Germline CDR1 SNHLY, CDR2 FYNNEI. Trimming removed 4 bases at V and 3 bases at J, with 7 bases between. DNA for the CDR3: TGTGCCAGCAGTGGGAGTAACTACGAGCAGTACTTC. It codes for CASSGSNYEQYF.

This chain uses TRBV5-1 with TRBJ1-1; 9 bases match TRBD1. J lost 4 bases, V lost 4 bases, and 8 bases had no gene match. Per germline, CDR1 SGHRS and CDR2 YFSETQ. This CDR3 comprises 15 residues. The CDR3 loop reads CASSPLGQGSTEAFF. The CDR3 DNA reads as TGCGCCAGCAGCCCCCTCGGACAGGGGAGCACTGAAGCTTTCTTT.

This chain uses TRBV5-5 with TRBJ2-7, with D perhaps TRBD1 or TRBD2 (5 bases each). Between the trimmed V and J ends, which lost 0 bases and 1 base, there was a span of 14 bases. The germline gives CDR1 SGHKS, CDR2 YYEKEE (reference sequence). The CDR3 has 16 residues. The CDR3 DNA reads as TGTGCCAGCAGCTTGGCCTCCGGGACGGAGTCCTACGAGCAGTACTTC. Translation: CASSLASGTESYEQYF. The full variable domain, with the rest looked up from reference TRBV5-5 and TRBJ2-7, is DAGVTQSPTHLIKTRGQQVTLRCSPISGHKSVSWYQQVLGQGPQFIFQYYEKEERGRGNFPDRFSARQFPNYSSELNVNALLLGDSALYLCASSLASGTESYEQYFGPGTRLTVT.